This T cell receptor beta chain was retrieved from a study of blood T cell repertoires in COVID-19. Across the whole study: Nucleic acid was either cDNA or gDNA, and it came from T cells, B-cell-depleted T cells, or PBMCs.

Original handling: Researchers report that nucleated cell counts were estimated from reference gene primer amplification. TCRdb's table, derived via immunoSEQ multiplex PCR, lists solely in-frame clones and lacks some. D and trimming were read from the DNA, whereas the V and J calls and clone size are those reported in that table. This sample has tens of thousands of clones, with roughly 86% found just once. The CDR3 runs 14 residues. Germline V gene sequence: CDR1 ENHRY, CDR2 SYGVKD. Deletions cut 3 bases from V and 0 bases from J, with 3 bases between. The chain recombines TRBV10-3 with TRBJ2-6; D remains unclear. The clonotype was recovered from a human donor in a cohort sampled during active COVID-19. Sequencing used peripheral blood. CDR3 DNA: TGTGCCATCAGTGATAGCTCTGGGGCCAACGTCCTGACTTTC. Its translation: CAISDSSGANVLTF.